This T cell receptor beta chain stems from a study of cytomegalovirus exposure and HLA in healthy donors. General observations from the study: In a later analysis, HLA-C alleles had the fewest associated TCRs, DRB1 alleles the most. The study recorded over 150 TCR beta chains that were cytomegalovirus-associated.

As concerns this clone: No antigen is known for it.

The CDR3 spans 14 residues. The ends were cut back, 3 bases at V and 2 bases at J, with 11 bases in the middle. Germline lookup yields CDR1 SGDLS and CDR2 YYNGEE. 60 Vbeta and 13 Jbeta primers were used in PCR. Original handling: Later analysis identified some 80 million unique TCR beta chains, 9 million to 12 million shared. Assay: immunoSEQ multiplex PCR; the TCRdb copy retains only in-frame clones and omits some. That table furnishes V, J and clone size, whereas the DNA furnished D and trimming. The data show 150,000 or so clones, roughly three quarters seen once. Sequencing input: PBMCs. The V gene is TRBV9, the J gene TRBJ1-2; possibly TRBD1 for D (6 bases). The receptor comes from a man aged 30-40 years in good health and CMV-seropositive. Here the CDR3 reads CASSDPRGNYGYTF. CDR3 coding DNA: TGTGCCAGCAGCGACCCCAGGGGAAACTATGGCTACACCTTC.